The rows below give T cell receptor beta chains drawn from one sample of a study of blood T cell repertoires in COVID-19. Libraries were prepared by immunoSEQ multiplex PCR; TCRdb keeps only in-frame clonotypes and omits some of them. The sample has about 110,000 clones; 60% to 85% are singletons. Source material: peripheral blood. The receptors come from a woman in her forties with acute or convalescent COVID-19. CDR3s include the opening cysteine and the closing phenylalanine or tryptophan. The D gene is left open where the match is weak. Not every row has a clone size; where given, it reads once, few, many or a size class.

v_gene: TRBV28
j_gene: TRBJ1-1
d_gene: TRBD1
abundance: once
CDR3aa: CASSRRGLNTEAFF
CDR3nt: TGTGCCAGCAGCCGCAGGGGGCTGAACACTGAAGCTTTCTTT

v_gene: TRBV7-2
j_gene: TRBJ2-1
d_gene: NA
abundance: NA
CDR3aa: CASSFPLNEQFF
CDR3nt: TGTGCCAGCAGCTTTCCCCTCAATGAGCAGTTCTTC

v_gene: TRBV5-4
j_gene: TRBJ2-1
d_gene: NA
abundance: NA
CDR3aa: CASSLVSNNEQFF
CDR3nt: TGTGCCAGCAGCTTGGTTAGCAACAATGAGCAGTTCTTC

v_gene: TRBV4-1
j_gene: TRBJ1-3
d_gene: NA
abundance: NA
CDR3aa: CASSHSGLIYF
CDR3nt: TGCGCCAGCAGCCATTCCGGACTAATATATTTT

v_gene: TRBV9
j_gene: TRBJ2-7
d_gene: NA
abundance: NA
CDR3aa: CASSVGGHSYEQYF
CDR3nt: TGTGCCAGCAGCGTAGGGGGCCACTCCTACGAGCAGTACTTC

v_gene: TRBV28
j_gene: TRBJ1-6
d_gene: NA
abundance: NA
CDR3aa: CASRSPERSPLHF
CDR3nt: TGTGCCAGCAGATCCCCGGAGCGATCACCCCTCCACTTT

v_gene: TRBV28
j_gene: TRBJ2-3
d_gene: NA
abundance: once
CDR3aa: CASIIRVGGPTQYF
CDR3nt: TGTGCCAGCATTATCCGGGTGGGGGGACCTACGCAGTATTTT

v_gene: TRBV2
j_gene: TRBJ2-3
d_gene: NA
abundance: NA
CDR3aa: CASSYTDTQYF
CDR3nt: TGTGCCAGCAGCTACACAGATACGCAGTATTTT

v_gene: TRBV3-1/TRBV3-2
j_gene: TRBJ2-2
d_gene: TRBD1
abundance: NA
CDR3aa: CASSQRQGWAGELFF
CDR3nt: TGTGCCAGCAGCCAGCGACAGGGGTGGGCCGGGGAGCTGTTTTTT

v_gene: TRBV11-2
j_gene: TRBJ1-3
d_gene: NA
abundance: NA
CDR3aa: CASSLLRTGSNSGNTIYF
CDR3nt: TGTGCCAGCAGCTTACTTCGTACAGGGAGTAACTCTGGAAACACCATATATTTT

v_gene: TRBV5-5
j_gene: TRBJ2-7
d_gene: TRBD1
abundance: NA
CDR3aa: CASSSSGQGYEQYF
CDR3nt: TGTGCCAGCAGCTCGTCGGGACAGGGGTACGAGCAGTACTTC

v_gene: TRBV5-8
j_gene: TRBJ2-2
d_gene: NA
abundance: NA
CDR3aa: CASSILLGSNAGELFF
CDR3nt: TGTGCCAGCAGCATTCTTCTGGGCAGCAACGCCGGGGAGCTGTTTTTT

v_gene: TRBV28
j_gene: TRBJ2-1
d_gene: NA
abundance: NA
CDR3aa: CASSLTDNEQFF
CDR3nt: TGTGCCAGCAGTTTAACTGACAATGAGCAGTTCTTC

v_gene: TRBV6-4
j_gene: TRBJ2-2
d_gene: NA
abundance: NA
CDR3aa: CASSDQGGGTGELFF
CDR3nt: TGTGCCAGCAGTGACCAGGGGGGCGGCACCGGGGAGCTGTTTTTT

v_gene: TRBV6-5
j_gene: TRBJ2-1
d_gene: NA
abundance: once
CDR3aa: CASSGPSYNEQFF
CDR3nt: TGTGCCAGTAGCGGTCCCTCCTACAATGAGCAGTTCTTC

v_gene: TRBV4-1
j_gene: TRBJ2-2
d_gene: NA
abundance: NA
CDR3aa: CASSQDGSGWNTGELFF
CDR3nt: TGCGCCAGCAGCCAAGATGGGTCAGGGTGGAACACCGGGGAGCTGTTTTTT

v_gene: TRBV6-5
j_gene: TRBJ1-1
d_gene: NA
abundance: NA
CDR3aa: CASSGSSVGEAFF
CDR3nt: TGTGCCTCGTCCGGGTCCTCTGTCGGTGAAGCTTTCTTT

v_gene: TRBV4-1
j_gene: TRBJ2-7
d_gene: TRBD2
abundance: NA
CDR3aa: CASSQSLGTSGNEQYF
CDR3nt: TGCGCCAGCAGCCAATCACTTGGGACTAGCGGCAACGAGCAGTACTTC

v_gene: TRBV29-1
j_gene: TRBJ2-1
d_gene: TRBD1
abundance: NA
CDR3aa: CSASPGQRYNEQFF
CDR3nt: TGCAGCGCCAGCCCGGGACAGCGATACAATGAGCAGTTCTTC

v_gene: TRBV18
j_gene: TRBJ2-5
d_gene: NA
abundance: NA
CDR3aa: CASSRGVQETQYF
CDR3nt: TGTGCCAGCTCACGGGGGGTGCAAGAGACCCAGTACTTC

v_gene: TRBV2
j_gene: TRBJ2-3
d_gene: TRBD2
abundance: NA
CDR3aa: CASSVAGATDTQYF
CDR3nt: TGTGCCAGCAGTGTAGCGGGAGCCACAGATACGCAGTATTTT

v_gene: TRBV14
j_gene: TRBJ2-3
d_gene: TRBD2
abundance: NA
CDR3aa: CASSQLAGSTDTQYF
CDR3nt: TGTGCCAGCAGCCAACTAGCGGGTAGCACAGATACGCAGTATTTT

v_gene: TRBV5-8
j_gene: TRBJ1-6
d_gene: NA
abundance: NA
CDR3aa: CASSLDRNSPLHF
CDR3nt: TGTGCCAGCAGTTTAGACAGAAATTCACCCCTCCACTTT

v_gene: TRBV27
j_gene: TRBJ1-1
d_gene: NA
abundance: NA
CDR3aa: CASSLTQRGMNTEAFF
CDR3nt: TGTGCCAGCAGTTTAACTCAAAGGGGCATGAACACTGAAGCTTTCTTT

v_gene: TRBV5-6
j_gene: TRBJ2-5
d_gene: TRBD2
abundance: NA
CDR3aa: CASSVRAGSGGETQYF
CDR3nt: TGTGCCAGCAGCGTCCGGGCGGGGAGCGGGGGAGAGACCCAGTACTTC

v_gene: TRBV3-1/TRBV3-2
j_gene: TRBJ2-3
d_gene: NA
abundance: NA
CDR3aa: CASSRHGSDTQYF
CDR3nt: TGTGCCAGCAGCCGACACGGTTCAGATACGCAGTATTTT

v_gene: TRBV3-1/TRBV3-2
j_gene: TRBJ1-5
d_gene: NA
abundance: NA
CDR3aa: CASSQMGGSNQPQHF
CDR3nt: TGTGCCAGCAGCCAAATGGGGGGGAGCAATCAGCCCCAGCATTTT

v_gene: TRBV7-2
j_gene: TRBJ2-1
d_gene: NA
abundance: NA
CDR3aa: CASSPGLSIYNEQFF
CDR3nt: TGTGCCAGCAGCCCGGGACTGAGCATCTACAATGAGCAGTTCTTC

v_gene: TRBV3-1/TRBV3-2
j_gene: TRBJ2-4
d_gene: TRBD2
abundance: NA
CDR3aa: CASSHDGTSGGAKNIQYF
CDR3nt: TGTGCCAGCAGCCACGACGGGACTAGCGGGGGGGCCAAAAACATTCAGTACTTC

v_gene: TRBV7-9
j_gene: TRBJ2-7
d_gene: TRBD1
abundance: NA
CDR3aa: CASSQMDGTGTYEQYF
CDR3nt: TGTGCCAGCAGCCAAATGGACGGGACAGGGACCTACGAGCAGTACTTC

v_gene: TRBV29-1
j_gene: TRBJ2-3
d_gene: NA
abundance: NA
CDR3aa: CSVETGQGTDTQYF
CDR3nt: TGCAGCGTTGAAACGGGACAAGGCACAGATACGCAGTATTTT

v_gene: TRBV3-1/TRBV3-2
j_gene: TRBJ2-5
d_gene: NA
abundance: NA
CDR3aa: CASSQREGTQYF
CDR3nt: TGTGCCAGCAGCCAGAGAGAGGGGACCCAGTACTTC

v_gene: TRBV28
j_gene: TRBJ1-6
d_gene: NA
abundance: NA
CDR3aa: CASSLPRNNSPLHF
CDR3nt: TGTGCCAGCAGTTTGCCCAGGAATAATTCACCCCTCCACTTT

v_gene: TRBV7-7
j_gene: TRBJ2-1
d_gene: TRBD2
abundance: NA
CDR3aa: CASSPVMGGGSDEQFF
CDR3nt: TGTGCCAGCAGCCCCGTTATGGGCGGGGGGTCGGATGAGCAGTTCTTC

v_gene: TRBV7-9
j_gene: TRBJ2-7
d_gene: TRBD2
abundance: NA
CDR3aa: CASSLGSGGTDYEQYF
CDR3nt: TGTGCCAGCAGCTTAGGCTCCGGGGGGACGGACTACGAGCAGTACTTC

v_gene: TRBV18
j_gene: TRBJ2-1
d_gene: NA
abundance: once
CDR3aa: CASSPGGAPYNEQFF
CDR3nt: TGTGCCAGCTCACCAGGGGGGGCCCCCTACAATGAGCAGTTCTTC

v_gene: TRBV4-1
j_gene: TRBJ1-2
d_gene: NA
abundance: NA
CDR3aa: CASSPYFGQSSNYGYTF
CDR3nt: TGCGCCAGCAGCCCATATTTCGGACAGAGTTCTAACTATGGCTACACCTTC

v_gene: TRBV7-2
j_gene: TRBJ2-3
d_gene: TRBD2
abundance: NA
CDR3aa: CASSTTSGGTDTQYF
CDR3nt: TGTGCCAGCAGCACGACTAGCGGCGGCACAGATACGCAGTATTTT

v_gene: TRBV15
j_gene: TRBJ1-1
d_gene: TRBD1
abundance: NA
CDR3aa: CATSRPLGVQGGTEAFF
CDR3nt: TGTGCCACCAGCAGACCACTTGGGGTACAGGGGGGGACTGAAGCTTTCTTT

v_gene: TRBV24-1
j_gene: TRBJ2-5
d_gene: TRBD2
abundance: NA
CDR3aa: CATSDWTGGQETQYF
CDR3nt: TGTGCCACCAGTGATTGGACCGGGGGGCAAGAGACCCAGTACTTC

v_gene: TRBV7-6
j_gene: TRBJ1-5
d_gene: NA
abundance: NA
CDR3aa: CASSLEVPQASIQHQPQHF
CDR3nt: TGTGCCAGCAGCTTAGAAGTCCCCCAGGCCTCAATCCAACATCAGCCCCAGCATTTT

v_gene: TRBV24-1
j_gene: TRBJ2-2
d_gene: TRBD1
abundance: NA
CDR3aa: CATTSGTGANTGELFF
CDR3nt: TGTGCCACGACAAGTGGGACAGGGGCGAACACCGGGGAGCTGTTTTTT

v_gene: TRBV4-1
j_gene: TRBJ2-3
d_gene: NA
abundance: NA
CDR3aa: CASSQRTIGSDTQYF
CDR3nt: TGCGCCAGCAGCCAAAGGACTATAGGGTCAGATACGCAGTATTTT

v_gene: TRBV3-1/TRBV3-2
j_gene: TRBJ2-3
d_gene: NA
abundance: NA
CDR3aa: CASSQDPSWGTSTDTQYF
CDR3nt: TGTGCCAGCAGCCAAGACCCAAGTTGGGGGACTAGCACAGATACGCAGTATTTT

v_gene: TRBV19
j_gene: TRBJ1-1
d_gene: NA
abundance: NA
CDR3aa: CASSGQGITEAFF
CDR3nt: TGTGCCAGTAGTGGGCAGGGGATAACTGAAGCTTTCTTT

v_gene: TRBV11-3
j_gene: TRBJ2-3
d_gene: NA
abundance: few
CDR3aa: CASGSGLTDTQYF
CDR3nt: TGTGCCAGCGGATCAGGGCTGACAGATACGCAGTATTTT

v_gene: TRBV29-1
j_gene: TRBJ1-1
d_gene: NA
abundance: NA
CDR3aa: CSVAAGVMNTEAFF
CDR3nt: TGCAGCGTTGCGGCAGGGGTCATGAACACTGAAGCTTTCTTT